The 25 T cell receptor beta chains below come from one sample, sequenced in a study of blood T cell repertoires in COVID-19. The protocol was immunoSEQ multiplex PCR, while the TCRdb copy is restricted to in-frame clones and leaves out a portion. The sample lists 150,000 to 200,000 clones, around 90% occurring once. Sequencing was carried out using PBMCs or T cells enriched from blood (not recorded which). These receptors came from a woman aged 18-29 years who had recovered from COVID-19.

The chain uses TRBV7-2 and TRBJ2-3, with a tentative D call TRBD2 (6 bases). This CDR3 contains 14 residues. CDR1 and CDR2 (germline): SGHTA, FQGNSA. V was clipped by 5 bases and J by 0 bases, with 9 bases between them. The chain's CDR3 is CASSRDLSTDTQYF. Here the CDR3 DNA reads TGTGCCAGCAGCCGGGACTTAAGCACAGATACGCAGTATTTT.

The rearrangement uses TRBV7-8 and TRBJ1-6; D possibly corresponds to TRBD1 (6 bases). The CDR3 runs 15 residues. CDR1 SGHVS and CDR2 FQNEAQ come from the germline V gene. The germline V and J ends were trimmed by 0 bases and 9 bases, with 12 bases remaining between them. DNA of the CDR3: TGTGCCAGCAGCTTAGCGCGACAGGCCGGTTCACCCCTCCACTTT. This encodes CASSLARQAGSPLHF.

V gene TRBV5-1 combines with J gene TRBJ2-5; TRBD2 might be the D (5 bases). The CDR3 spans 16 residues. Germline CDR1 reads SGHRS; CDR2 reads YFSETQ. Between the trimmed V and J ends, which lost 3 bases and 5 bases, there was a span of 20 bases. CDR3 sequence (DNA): TGCGCCAGCAGCTACCGTACTAGTTCAGTCGAGGAGACCCAGTACTTC. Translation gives CASSYRTSSVEETQYF.

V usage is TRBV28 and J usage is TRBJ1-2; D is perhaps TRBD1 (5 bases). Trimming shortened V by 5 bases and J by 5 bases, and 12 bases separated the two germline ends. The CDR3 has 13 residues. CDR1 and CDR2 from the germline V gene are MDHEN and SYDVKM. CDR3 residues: CASSRRAGYGYTF. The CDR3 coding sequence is TGTGCCAGCAGTCGCAGGGCAGGATATGGCTACACCTTC.

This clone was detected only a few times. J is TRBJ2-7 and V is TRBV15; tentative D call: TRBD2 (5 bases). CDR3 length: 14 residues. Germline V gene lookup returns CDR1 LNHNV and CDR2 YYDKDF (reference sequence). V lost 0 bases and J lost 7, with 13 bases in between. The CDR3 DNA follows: TGTGCCACCAGCAGAGATAGAGGGTCGGGAGAGCAGTACTTC. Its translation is CATSRDRGSGEQYF.

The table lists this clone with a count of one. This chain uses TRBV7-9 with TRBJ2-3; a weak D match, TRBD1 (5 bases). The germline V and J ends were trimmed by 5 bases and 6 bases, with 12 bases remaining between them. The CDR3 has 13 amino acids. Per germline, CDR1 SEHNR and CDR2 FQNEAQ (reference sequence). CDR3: CASSPSNRDTQYF. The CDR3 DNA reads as TGTGCCAGCAGCCCCTCGAACAGGGATACGCAGTATTTT. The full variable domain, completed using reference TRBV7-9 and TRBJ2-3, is DTGVSQNPRHKITKRGQNVTFRCDPISEHNRLYWYRQTLGQGPEFLTYFQNEAQLEKSRLLSDRFSAERPKGSFSTLEIQRTEQGDSAMYLCASSPSNRDTQYFGPGTRLTVL.

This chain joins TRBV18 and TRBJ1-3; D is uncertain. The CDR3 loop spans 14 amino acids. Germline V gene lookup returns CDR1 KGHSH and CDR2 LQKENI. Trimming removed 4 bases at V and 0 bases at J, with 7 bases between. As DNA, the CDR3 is TGTGCCAGCTCACAAACAAGCTCTGGAAACACCATATATTTT. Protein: CASSQTSSGNTIYF.

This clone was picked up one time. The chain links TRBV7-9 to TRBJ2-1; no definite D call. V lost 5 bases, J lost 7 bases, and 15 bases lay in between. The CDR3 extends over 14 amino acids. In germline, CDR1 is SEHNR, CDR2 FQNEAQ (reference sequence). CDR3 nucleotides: TGTGCCAGCAGCCCCGCCGTCTATTTGAATGAGCAGTTCTTC. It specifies CASSPAVYLNEQFF. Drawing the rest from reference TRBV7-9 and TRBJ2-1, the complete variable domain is DTGVSQNPRHKITKRGQNVTFRCDPISEHNRLYWYRQTLGQGPEFLTYFQNEAQLEKSRLLSDRFSAERPKGSFSTLEIQRTEQGDSAMYLCASSPAVYLNEQFFGPGTRLTVL.

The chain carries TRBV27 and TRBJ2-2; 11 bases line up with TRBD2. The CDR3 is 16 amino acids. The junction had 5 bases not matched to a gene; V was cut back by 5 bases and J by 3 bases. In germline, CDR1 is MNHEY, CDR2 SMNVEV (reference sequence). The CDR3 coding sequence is TGTGCCAGCAGTCCCCGACTAGCGGGGCACACCGGGGAGCTGTTTTTT. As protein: CASSPRLAGHTGELFF.

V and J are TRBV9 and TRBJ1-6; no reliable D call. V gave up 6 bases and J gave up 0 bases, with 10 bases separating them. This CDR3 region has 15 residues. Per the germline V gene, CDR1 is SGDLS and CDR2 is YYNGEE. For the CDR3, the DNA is TGTGCCAGCACTCCGAGCGGCTCCTATAATTCACCCCTCCACTTT. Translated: CASTPSGSYNSPLHF.

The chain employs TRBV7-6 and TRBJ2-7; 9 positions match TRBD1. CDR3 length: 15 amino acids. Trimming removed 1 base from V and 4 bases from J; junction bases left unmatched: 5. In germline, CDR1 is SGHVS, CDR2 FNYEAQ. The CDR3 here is CASSLVEQGAYEQYF. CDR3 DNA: TGTGCCAGCAGCTTAGTGGAACAGGGGGCGTACGAGCAGTACTTC.

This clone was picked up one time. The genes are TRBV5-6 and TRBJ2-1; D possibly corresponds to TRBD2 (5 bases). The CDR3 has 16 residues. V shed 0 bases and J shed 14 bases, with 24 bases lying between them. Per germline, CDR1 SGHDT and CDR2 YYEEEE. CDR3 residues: CASSLAVLLEFSPEFF. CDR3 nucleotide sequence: TGTGCCAGCAGCTTGGCCGTGCTACTAGAATTCAGTCCCGAGTTCTTC. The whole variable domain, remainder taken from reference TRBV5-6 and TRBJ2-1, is DAGVTQSPTHLIKTRGQQVTLRCSPKSGHDTVSWYQQALGQGPQFIFQYYEEEERQRGNFPDRFSGHQFPNYSSELNVNALLLGDSALYLCASSLAVLLEFSPEFFGPGTRLTVL.

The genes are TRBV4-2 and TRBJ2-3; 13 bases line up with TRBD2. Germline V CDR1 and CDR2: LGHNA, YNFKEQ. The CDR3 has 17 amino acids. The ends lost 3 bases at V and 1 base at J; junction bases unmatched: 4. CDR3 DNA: TGTGCCAGCAGCCAGGGAACTAGCGGGGGGGGCACAGATACGCAGTATTTT. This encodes CASSQGTSGGGTDTQYF.

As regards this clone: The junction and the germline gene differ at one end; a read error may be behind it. CDR3 residues: CASSLGDETEPTF. In nucleotides, the CDR3 is TGTGCCAGCAGTTTAGGGGATGAGACAGAGCCGACTTTT. The chain recombines TRBV28 with TRBJ1-1; D is perhaps TRBD1 (5 bases). The CDR3 length is 13 residues. CDR1 is MDHEN, CDR2 SYDVKM, per germline.

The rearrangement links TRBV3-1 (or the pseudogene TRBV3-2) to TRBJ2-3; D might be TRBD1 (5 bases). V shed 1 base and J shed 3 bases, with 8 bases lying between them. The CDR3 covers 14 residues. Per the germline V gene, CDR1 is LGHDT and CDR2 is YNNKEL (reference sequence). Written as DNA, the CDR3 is TGTGCCAGCAGCCAAGGGGGCGTGACAGATACGCAGTATTTT. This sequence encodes CASSQGGVTDTQYF.

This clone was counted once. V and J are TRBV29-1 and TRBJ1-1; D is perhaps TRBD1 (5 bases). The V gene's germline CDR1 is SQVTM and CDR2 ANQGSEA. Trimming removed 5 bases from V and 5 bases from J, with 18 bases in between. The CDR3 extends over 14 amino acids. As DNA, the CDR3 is TGCAGCGTTCTCGATCGACGGGGACTAACTGAAGCTTTCTTT. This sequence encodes CSVLDRRGLTEAFF.

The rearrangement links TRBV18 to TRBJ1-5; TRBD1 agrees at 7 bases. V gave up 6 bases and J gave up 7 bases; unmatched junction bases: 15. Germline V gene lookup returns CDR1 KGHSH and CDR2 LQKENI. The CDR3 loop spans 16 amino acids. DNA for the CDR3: TGTGCCAGCTCCCATTCCCAAGACAGGGTGGGACAGCCCCAGCATTTT. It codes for CASSHSQDRVGQPQHF. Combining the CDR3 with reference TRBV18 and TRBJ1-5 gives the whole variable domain NAGVMQNPRHLVRRRGQEARLRCSPMKGHSHVYWYRQLPEEGLKFMVYLQKENIIDESGMPKERFSAEFPKEGPSILRIQQVVRGDSAAYFCASSHSQDRVGQPQHFGDGTRLSIL.

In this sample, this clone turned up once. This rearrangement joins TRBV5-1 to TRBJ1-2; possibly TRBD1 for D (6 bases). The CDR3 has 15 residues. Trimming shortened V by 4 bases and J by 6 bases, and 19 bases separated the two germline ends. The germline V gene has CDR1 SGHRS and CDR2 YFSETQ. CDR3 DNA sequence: TGCGCCAGCAGCCCTGCGGGCCCAGGGGTGGATGGCTACACCTTC. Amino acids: CASSPAGPGVDGYTF. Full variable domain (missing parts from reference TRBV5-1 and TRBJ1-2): KAGVTQTPRYLIKTRGQQVTLSCSPISGHRSVSWYQQTPGQGLQFLFEYFSETQRNKGNFPGRFSGRQFSNSRSEMNVSTLELGDSALYLCASSPAGPGVDGYTFGSGTRLTVV.

The CDR3: CASSLGGSNEQFF. Here the CDR3 DNA reads TGTGCCAGCAGTTTAGGTGGGAGCAATGAGCAGTTCTTC. The V and J genes are TRBV28 and TRBJ2-1, with a tentative D call TRBD2 (5 bases). Trimming left V 2 bases short and J 6 bases short, with 8 bases between. CDR3 length: 13 amino acids. The germline gives CDR1 MDHEN, CDR2 SYDVKM.

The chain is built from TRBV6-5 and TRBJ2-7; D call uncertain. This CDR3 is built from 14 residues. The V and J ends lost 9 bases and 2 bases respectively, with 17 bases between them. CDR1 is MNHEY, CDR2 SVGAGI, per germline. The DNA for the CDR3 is TGTGCCAGTCGCCCCCGGGTGGATACCTACGAGCAGTACTTC. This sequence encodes CASRPRVDTYEQYF.

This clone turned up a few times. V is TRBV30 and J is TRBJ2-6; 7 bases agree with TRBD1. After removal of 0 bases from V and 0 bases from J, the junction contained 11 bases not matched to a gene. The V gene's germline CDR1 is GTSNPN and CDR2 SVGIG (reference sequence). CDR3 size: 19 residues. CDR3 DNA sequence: TGTGCCTGGAGTGTATTCACAGGGGATCTTATCTCTGGGGCCAACGTCCTGACTTTC. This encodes CAWSVFTGDLISGANVLTF.

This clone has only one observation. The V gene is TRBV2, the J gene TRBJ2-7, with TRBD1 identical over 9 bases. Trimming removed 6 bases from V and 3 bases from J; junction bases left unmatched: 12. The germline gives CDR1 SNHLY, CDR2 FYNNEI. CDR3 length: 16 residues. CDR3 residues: CASSDPGQGRIYEQYF. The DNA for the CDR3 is TGTGCCAGCAGCGACCCGGGACAGGGTCGGATCTACGAGCAGTACTTC.

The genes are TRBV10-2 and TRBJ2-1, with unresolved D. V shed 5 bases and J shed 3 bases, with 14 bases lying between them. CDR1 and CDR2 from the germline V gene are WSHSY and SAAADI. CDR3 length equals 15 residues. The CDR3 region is CASSNSRFNYNEQFF. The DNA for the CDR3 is TGCGCCAGCAGTAACTCGAGGTTTAACTACAATGAGCAGTTCTTC.

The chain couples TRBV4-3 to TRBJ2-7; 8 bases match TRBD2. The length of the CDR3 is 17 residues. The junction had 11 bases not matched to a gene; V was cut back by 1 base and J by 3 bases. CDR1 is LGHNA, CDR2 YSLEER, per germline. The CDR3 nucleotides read TGCGCCAGCAGCCAAGGCCCGTTAGCGGGGTCATTCTACGAGCAGTACTTC. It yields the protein CASSQGPLAGSFYEQYF.

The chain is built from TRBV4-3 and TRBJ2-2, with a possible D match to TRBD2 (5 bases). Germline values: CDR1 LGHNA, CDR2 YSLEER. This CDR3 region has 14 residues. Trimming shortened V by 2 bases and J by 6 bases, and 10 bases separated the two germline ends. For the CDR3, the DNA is TGCGCCAGCAGCCAAAGTTGGGGAGCCGGGGAGCTGTTTTTT. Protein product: CASSQSWGAGELFF.